This T cell receptor (beta chain) was sequenced in a study of T cell responses to AZD1222 COVID-19 vaccine. Germline CDR1 and CDR2: LNHDA and SQIVND (reference sequence). Trimming at V came to 3 bases and at J to 5 bases, leaving 9 bases not matched to a gene. There are 15 residues in the CDR3. With regard to this clone: Antigen unknown.

The study's findings and limits: Seropositive AZD1222 recipients at baseline numbered only 5 or 6. Spike-specific TCR breadth and depth both grew after two AZD1222 doses. Spike was spanned by vaccine-associated CD4 TCRs, which were dominant at 160-218 and 743-854. Mostly white British, mostly female donors; authors suggested clonal diversity may be underestimated.

The repertoire was sequenced with immunoSEQ multiplex PCR; TCRdb's copy has only in-frame clones and lacks some. The table records approximately 110,000 clones, around nine tenths of them present only once. The sequence came from an adult who received the AZD1222 COVID-19 vaccine. The chain links TRBV19 to TRBJ1-2, with TRBD1 matching over 7 bases. This specimen was peripheral blood, taken 28 days after the second AZD1222 dose. CDR3 protein: CASSIRGTVSYGYTF. DNA of the CDR3: TGTGCCAGTAGTATTAGAGGGACAGTTTCTTATGGCTACACCTTC.